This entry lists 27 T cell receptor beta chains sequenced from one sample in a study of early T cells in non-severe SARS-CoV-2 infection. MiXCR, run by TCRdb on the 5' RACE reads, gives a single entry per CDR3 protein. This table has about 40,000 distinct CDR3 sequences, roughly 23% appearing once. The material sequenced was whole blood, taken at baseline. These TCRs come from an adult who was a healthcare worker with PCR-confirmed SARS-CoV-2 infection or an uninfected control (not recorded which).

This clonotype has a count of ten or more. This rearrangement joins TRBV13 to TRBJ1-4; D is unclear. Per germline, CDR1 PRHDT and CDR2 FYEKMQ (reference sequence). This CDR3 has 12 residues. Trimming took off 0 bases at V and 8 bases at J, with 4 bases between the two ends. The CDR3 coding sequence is TGTGCCAGCAGCTTAGGCCCCGAAAAACTGTTTTTT. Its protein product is CASSLGPEKLFF. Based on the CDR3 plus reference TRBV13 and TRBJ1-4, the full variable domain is AAGVIQSPRHLIKEKRETATLKCYPIPRHDTVYWYQQGPGQDPQFLISFYEKMQSDKGSIPDRFSAQQFSDYHSELNMSSLELGDSALYFCASSLGPEKLFFGSGTQLSVL.

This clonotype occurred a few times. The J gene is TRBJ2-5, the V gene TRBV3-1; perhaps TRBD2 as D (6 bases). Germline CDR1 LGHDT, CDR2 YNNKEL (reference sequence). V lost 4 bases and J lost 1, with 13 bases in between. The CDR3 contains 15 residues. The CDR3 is CASSRDFLAQETQYF. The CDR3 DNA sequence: TGTGCCAGCAGCCGGGACTTTCTTGCCCAAGAGACCCAGTACTTC.

The CDR3 coding sequence is TGCGCCAGCAGTGAGCCCGGGACAGGGATTAGCACAGATACGCAGTATTTT. It codes for CASSEPGTGISTDTQYF. V and J are TRBV10-1 and TRBJ2-3; TRBD1 matches 9 bases. CDR1 and CDR2 (germline): WNHNN, SYGVQD (reference sequence). The V and J ends lost 2 bases and 0 bases, in that order; junction bases with no gene match: 6. The CDR3 loop spans 17 amino acids.

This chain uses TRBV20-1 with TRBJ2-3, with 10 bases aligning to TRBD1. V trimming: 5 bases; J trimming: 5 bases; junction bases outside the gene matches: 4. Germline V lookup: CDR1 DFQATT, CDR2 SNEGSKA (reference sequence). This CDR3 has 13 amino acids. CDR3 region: CSAPGQGRDTQYF. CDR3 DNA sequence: TGCAGTGCTCCGGGACAGGGGAGAGATACGCAGTATTTT.

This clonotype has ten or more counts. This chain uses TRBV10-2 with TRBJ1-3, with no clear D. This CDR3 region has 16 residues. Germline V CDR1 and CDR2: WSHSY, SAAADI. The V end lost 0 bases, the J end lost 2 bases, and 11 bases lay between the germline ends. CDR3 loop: CASSESPRGAGNTIYF. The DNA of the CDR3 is TGCGCCAGCAGTGAGTCGCCCCGGGGAGCTGGAAACACCATATATTTT.

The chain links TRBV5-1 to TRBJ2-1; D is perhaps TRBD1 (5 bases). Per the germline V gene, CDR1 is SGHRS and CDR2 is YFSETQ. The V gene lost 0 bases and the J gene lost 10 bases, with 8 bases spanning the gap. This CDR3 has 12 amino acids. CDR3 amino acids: CASSLERQEQFF. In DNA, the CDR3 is TGCGCCAGCAGCTTGGAACGACAGGAGCAGTTCTTC. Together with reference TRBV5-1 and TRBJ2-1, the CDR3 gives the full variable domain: KAGVTQTPRYLIKTRGQQVTLSCSPISGHRSVSWYQQTPGQGLQFLFEYFSETQRNKGNFPGRFSGRQFSNSRSEMNVSTLELGDSALYLCASSLERQEQFFGPGTRLTVL.

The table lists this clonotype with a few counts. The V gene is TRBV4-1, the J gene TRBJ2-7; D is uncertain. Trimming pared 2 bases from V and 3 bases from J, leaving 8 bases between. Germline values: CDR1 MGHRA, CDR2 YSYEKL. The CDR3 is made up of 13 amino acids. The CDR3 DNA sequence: TGCGCCAGCAGCCAAAATTCGCACTACGAGCAGTACTTC. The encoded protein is CASSQNSHYEQYF.

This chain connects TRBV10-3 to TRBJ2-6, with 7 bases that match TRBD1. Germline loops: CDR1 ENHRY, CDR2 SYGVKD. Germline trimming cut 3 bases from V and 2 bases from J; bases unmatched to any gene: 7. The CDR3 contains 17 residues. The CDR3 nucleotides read TGTGCCATCAGTGACCCAGCAGGGGGTACTGGGGCCAACGTCCTGACTTTC. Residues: CAISDPAGGTGANVLTF.

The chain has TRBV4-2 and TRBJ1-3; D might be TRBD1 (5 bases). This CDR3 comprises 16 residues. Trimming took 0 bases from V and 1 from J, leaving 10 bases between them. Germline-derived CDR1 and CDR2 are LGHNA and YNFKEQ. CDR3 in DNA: TGTGCCAGCAGCCAAGAGTCCAGGGTTTCTGGAAACACCATATATTTT. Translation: CASSQESRVSGNTIYF.

The CDR3 reads CSAKPQGTGNQPQHF. DNA of the CDR3: TGCAGTGCTAAGCCACAGGGTACAGGCAATCAGCCCCAGCATTTT. This sequence joins TRBV20-1 and TRBJ1-5, with D possibly TRBD1 on 6 matching bases. Germline loops: CDR1 DFQATT, CDR2 SNEGSKA (reference sequence). The CDR3 is made up of 15 amino acids. V dropped 4 bases and J dropped 2 bases, with 15 bases sitting between them.

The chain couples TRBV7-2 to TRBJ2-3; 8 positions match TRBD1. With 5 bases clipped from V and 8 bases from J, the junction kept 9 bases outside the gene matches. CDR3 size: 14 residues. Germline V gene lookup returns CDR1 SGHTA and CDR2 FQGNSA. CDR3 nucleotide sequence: TGTGCCAGCAGCCTGGACAGGGCGGACGGTACGCAGTATTTT. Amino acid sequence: CASSLDRADGTQYF.

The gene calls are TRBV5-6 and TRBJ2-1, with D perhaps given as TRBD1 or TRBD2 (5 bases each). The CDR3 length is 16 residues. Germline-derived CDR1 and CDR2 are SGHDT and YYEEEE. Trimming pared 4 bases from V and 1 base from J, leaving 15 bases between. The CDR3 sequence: CASSPDRGGSYNEQFF. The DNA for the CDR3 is TGTGCCAGCAGCCCGGACCGGGGCGGGTCCTACAATGAGCAGTTCTTC.

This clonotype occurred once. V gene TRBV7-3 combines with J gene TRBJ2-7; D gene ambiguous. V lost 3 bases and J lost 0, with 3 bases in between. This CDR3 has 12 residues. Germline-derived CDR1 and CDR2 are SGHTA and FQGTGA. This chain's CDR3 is CASSFNSYEQYF. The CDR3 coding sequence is TGTGCCAGCAGCTTCAACTCCTACGAGCAGTACTTC.

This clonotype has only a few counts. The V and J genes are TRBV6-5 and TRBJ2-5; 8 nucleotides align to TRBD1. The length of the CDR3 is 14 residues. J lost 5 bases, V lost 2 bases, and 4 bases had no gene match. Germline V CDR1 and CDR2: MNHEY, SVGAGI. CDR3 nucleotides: TGTGCCAGCAGTTACGGACAGGGCCAGGAGACCCAGTACTTC. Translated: CASSYGQGQETQYF.

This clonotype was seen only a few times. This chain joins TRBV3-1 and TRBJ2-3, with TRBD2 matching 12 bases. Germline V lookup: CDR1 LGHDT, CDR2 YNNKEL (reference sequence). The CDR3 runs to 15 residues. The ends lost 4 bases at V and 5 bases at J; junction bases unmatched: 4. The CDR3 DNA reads TGTGCCAGCAGCCTCCTAGCGGGGGGGAGAGATACGCAGTATTTT. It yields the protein CASSLLAGGRDTQYF.

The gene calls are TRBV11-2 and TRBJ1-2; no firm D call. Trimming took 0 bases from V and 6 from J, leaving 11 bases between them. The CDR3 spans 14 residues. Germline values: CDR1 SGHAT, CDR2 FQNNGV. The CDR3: CASSLDLAAHGYTF. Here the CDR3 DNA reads TGTGCCAGCAGCTTAGATCTGGCAGCCCATGGCTACACCTTC. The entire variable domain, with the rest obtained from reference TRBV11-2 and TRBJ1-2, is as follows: EAGVAQSPRYKIIEKRQSVAFWCNPISGHATLYWYQQILGQGPKLLIQFQNNGVVDDSQLPKDRFSAERLKGVDSTLKIQPAKLEDSAVYLCASSLDLAAHGYTFGSGTRLTVV.

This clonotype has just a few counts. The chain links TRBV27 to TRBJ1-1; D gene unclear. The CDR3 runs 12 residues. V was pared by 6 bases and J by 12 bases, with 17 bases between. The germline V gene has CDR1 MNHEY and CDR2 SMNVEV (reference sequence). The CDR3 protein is CASSRDGVQTFF. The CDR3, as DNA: TGTGCCAGCAGCCGAGACGGAGTTCAAACTTTCTTT.

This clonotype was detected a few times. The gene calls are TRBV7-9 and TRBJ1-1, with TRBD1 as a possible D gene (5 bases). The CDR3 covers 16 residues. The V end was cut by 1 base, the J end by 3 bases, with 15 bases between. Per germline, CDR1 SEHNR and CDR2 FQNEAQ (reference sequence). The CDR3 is CASSLDEAGLDTEAFF. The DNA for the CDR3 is TGTGCCAGCAGCTTAGACGAGGCAGGGCTGGACACTGAAGCTTTCTTT.

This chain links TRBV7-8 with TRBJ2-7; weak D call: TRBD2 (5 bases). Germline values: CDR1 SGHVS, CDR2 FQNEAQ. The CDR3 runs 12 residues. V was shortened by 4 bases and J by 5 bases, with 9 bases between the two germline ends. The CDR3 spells CASSSGLDEQYF. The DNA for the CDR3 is TGTGCCAGCAGCTCGGGGTTGGACGAGCAGTACTTC.

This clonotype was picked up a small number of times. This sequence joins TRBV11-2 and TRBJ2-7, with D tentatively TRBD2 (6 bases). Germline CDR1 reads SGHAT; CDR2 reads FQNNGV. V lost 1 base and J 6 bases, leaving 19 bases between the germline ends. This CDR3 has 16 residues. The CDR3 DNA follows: TGTGCCAGCAGCTTAGGTGTTAGCGGTTCTCGGGGCGAGCAGTACTTC. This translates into CASSLGVSGSRGEQYF.

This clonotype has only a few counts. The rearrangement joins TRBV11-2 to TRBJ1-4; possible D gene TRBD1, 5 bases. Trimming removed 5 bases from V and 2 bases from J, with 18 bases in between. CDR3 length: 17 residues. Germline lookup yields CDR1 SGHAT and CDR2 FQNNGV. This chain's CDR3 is CASSHYQGGRTNEKLFF. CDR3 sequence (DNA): TGTGCCAGCAGCCATTACCAGGGAGGGCGGACTAATGAAAAACTGTTTTTT.

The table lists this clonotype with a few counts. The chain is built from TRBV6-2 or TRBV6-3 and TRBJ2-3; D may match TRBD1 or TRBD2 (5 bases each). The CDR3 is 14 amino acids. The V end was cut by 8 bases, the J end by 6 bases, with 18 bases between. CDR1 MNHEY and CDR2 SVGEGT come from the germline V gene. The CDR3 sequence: CASGGPLAADTQYF. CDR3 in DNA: TGTGCCAGCGGGGGACCTTTAGCCGCCGATACGCAGTATTTT.

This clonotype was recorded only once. The CDR3 reads CASSGEGGYGYTF. CDR3 in DNA: TGTGCCAGCAGTGGGGAGGGCGGCTATGGCTACACCTTC. The rearrangement links TRBV2 to TRBJ1-2; no clear D. The V end was cut by 4 bases, the J end by 4 bases, with 10 bases between. Germline V gene data show CDR1 as SNHLY and CDR2 as FYNNEI. The CDR3 consists of 13 residues.

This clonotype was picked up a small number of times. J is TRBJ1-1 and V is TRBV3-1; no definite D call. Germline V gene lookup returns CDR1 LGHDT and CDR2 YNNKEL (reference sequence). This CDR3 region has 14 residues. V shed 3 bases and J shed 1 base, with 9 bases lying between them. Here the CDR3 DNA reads TGTGCCAGCAGCCACAGGACTTCGAACACTGAAGCTTTCTTT. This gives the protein CASSHRTSNTEAFF.

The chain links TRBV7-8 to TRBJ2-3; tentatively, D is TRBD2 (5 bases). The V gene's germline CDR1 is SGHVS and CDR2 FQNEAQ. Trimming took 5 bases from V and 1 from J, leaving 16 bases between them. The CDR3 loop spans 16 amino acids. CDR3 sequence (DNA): TGTGCCAGCAGCGAGAGGGCGGAAACCCGCACAGATACGCAGTATTTT. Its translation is CASSERAETRTDTQYF.

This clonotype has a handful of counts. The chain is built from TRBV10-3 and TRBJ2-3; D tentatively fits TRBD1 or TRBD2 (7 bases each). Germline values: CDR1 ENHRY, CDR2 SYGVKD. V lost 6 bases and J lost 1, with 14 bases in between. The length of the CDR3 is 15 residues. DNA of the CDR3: TGTGCCATCAGGCGCAGGGGGGGAGGCACAGATACGCAGTATTTT. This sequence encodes CAIRRRGGGTDTQYF.

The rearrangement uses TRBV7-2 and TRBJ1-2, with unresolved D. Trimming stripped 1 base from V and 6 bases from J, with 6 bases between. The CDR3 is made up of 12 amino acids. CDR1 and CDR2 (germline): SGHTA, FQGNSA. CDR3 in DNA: TGTGCCAGCAGCTTAGTAGGGCATGGCTACACCTTC. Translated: CASSLVGHGYTF. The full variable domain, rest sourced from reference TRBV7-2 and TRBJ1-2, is GAGVSQSPSNKVTEKGKDVELRCDPISGHTALYWYRQSLGQGLEFLIYFQGNSAPDKSGLPSDRFSAERTGGSVSTLTIQRTQQEDSAVYLCASSLVGHGYTFGSGTRLTVV.